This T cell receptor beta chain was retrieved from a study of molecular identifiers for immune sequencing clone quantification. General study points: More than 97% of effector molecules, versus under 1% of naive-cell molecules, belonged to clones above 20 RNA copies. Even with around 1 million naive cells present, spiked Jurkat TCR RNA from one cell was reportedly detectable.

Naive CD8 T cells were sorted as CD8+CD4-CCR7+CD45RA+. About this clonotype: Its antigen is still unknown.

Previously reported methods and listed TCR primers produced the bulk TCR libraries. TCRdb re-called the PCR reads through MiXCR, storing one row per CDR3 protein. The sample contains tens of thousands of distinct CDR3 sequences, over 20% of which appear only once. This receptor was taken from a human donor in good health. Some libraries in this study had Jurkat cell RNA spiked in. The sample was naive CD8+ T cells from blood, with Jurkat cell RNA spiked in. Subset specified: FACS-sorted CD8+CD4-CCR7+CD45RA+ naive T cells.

This chain's CDR3 is CASSLTVGGLFETQYF. The CDR3 DNA reads as TGTGCCAGCAGCTTGACGGTGGGGGGTTTATTCGAGACCCAGTACTTC. This chain links TRBV7-9 with TRBJ2-5, with a tentative D call TRBD2 (6 bases). Germline V gene data show CDR1 as SEHNR and CDR2 as FQNEAQ (reference sequence). V dropped 3 bases and J dropped 5 bases, with 19 bases sitting between them. The CDR3 is 16 amino acids.